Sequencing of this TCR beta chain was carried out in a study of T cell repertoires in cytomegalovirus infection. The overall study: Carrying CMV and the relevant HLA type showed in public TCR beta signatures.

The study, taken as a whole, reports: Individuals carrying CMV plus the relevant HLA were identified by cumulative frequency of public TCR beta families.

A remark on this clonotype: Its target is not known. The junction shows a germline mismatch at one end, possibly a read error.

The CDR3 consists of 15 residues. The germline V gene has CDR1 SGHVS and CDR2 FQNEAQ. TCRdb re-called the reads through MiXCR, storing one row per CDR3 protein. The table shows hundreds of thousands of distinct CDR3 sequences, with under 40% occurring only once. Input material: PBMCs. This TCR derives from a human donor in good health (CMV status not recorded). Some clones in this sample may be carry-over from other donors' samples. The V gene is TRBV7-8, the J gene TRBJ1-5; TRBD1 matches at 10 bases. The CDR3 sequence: CASSIFGTGDQPKHF. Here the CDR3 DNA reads TGTGCCAGCAGCATATTCGGGACAGGGGATCAGCCCAAGCATTTT.